Below, 12 T cell receptor beta chains from the same sample are listed, as sequenced in a study of CD8 T cells in Susac syndrome (dated by TCRdb to the late 2010s). Libraries were built with the immunoSEQ multiplex PCR assay. RNA was extracted using the RNeasy kit, and roughly 0.5 to 1 ug of the RNA was reverse transcribed with random hexamers. TCRdb handled the public reads itself, with Q25 trimming in fastp and clone calling in MiXCR, and kept productive beta chains. Every CDR3 protein is listed once, alongside the most common genes and DNA of its rows. Present in this sample are approximately 210,000 distinct CDR3 sequences, approximately 95% of which were seen just once. 0.085% to 0.095% of the sample is in the top ten clones. The sample consisted of CD4+ T cells from PBMCs. Receptors were obtained from a human donor with multiple sclerosis.

CDR3 sequence reads: CSALRGTVNEKLFF. CDR3 sequence (DNA): TGCAGTGCATTACGGGGAACCGTTAATGAAAAACTGTTTTTT. The rearrangement links TRBV20-1 to TRBJ1-4; no definite D call. From germline, CDR1 is DFQATT and CDR2 SNEGSKA (reference sequence). V lost 6 bases, J lost 4 bases, and 15 bases lay in between. The length of the CDR3 is 14 residues.

The genes are TRBV28 and TRBJ2-5; the D gene is possibly TRBD2 (6 bases). The CDR3 is made up of 13 amino acids. V lost 6 bases, J lost 4 bases, and 12 bases lay in between. In germline, CDR1 is MDHEN, CDR2 SYDVKM. CDR3 bases: TGTGCCAGCAGCACTCGCGGGACAGAGACCCAGTACTTC. Protein: CASSTRGTETQYF.

The rearrangement joins TRBV2 to TRBJ1-1; 8 nucleotides align to TRBD1. Germline assignment: CDR1 SNHLY and CDR2 FYNNEI. This CDR3 region has 16 residues. The trim removed 3 bases at V and 0 bases at J, leaving 6 bases unmatched. The CDR3 sequence is CASSDGRGLLNTEAFF. The CDR3 DNA follows: TGTGCCAGCAGTGATGGCAGGGGGCTTTTGAACACTGAAGCTTTCTTT.

This clonotype was counted once. The chain employs TRBV12-3 or TRBV12-4 and TRBJ2-1; D gene ambiguous. The CDR3 is 13 amino acids. V lost 6 bases, J lost 7 bases, and 13 bases lay in between. The CDR3 loop reads CASRPQLRNEQFF. CDR3 DNA: TGTGCCAGCAGGCCACAACTAAGGAATGAGCAGTTCTTC.

V is TRBV18 and J is TRBJ2-1, with D possibly TRBD2 on 5 matching bases. V was pared by 4 bases and J by 6 bases, with 19 bases between. The CDR3 consists of 16 residues. Per germline, CDR1 KGHSH and CDR2 LQKENI. The CDR3 loop is CASSREGARKGNEQFF. In DNA, the CDR3 is TGTGCCAGCTCACGCGAGGGCGCACGGAAGGGCAATGAGCAGTTCTTC.

This CDR3 reads CASSQGNREETQYF. The CDR3 DNA is TGTGCCAGCAGCCAAGGTAACAGGGAAGAGACCCAGTACTTC. The rearrangement links TRBV3-1 to TRBJ2-5, with a tentative D call TRBD1 (6 bases). Looked up from germline, CDR1 is LGHDT and CDR2 is YNNKEL (reference sequence). Deletions cut 1 base from V and 3 bases from J, with 9 bases between. The CDR3 extends over 14 amino acids.

The chain has TRBV5-6 and TRBJ1-2; 7 bases map to TRBD1. The CDR3 contains 15 residues. Unmatched junction bases numbered 13, after V lost 4 bases and J lost 7 bases. Germline values: CDR1 SGHDT, CDR2 YYEEEE. CDR3 sequence reads: CASSGRQGRRFGYTF. DNA of the CDR3: TGTGCCAGCAGCGGAAGACAGGGCCGACGATTTGGCTACACCTTC.

J is TRBJ1-4 and V is TRBV27, with 9 bases lining up with TRBD1. Unmatched junction bases numbered 5, after V lost 6 bases and J lost 12 bases. Germline loops: CDR1 MNHEY, CDR2 SMNVEV (reference sequence). This CDR3 is built from 12 residues. CDR3 DNA sequence: TGTGCCAGCAGCAGGGACAGGGAAGAACTGTTTTTT. It encodes CASSRDREELFF.

The chain links TRBV20-1 to TRBJ2-1; D uncertain. CDR1 and CDR2 from the germline V gene are DFQATT and SNEGSKA (reference sequence). This CDR3 has 15 residues. Trimming took off 6 bases at V and 2 bases at J, with 17 bases between the two ends. In DNA, the CDR3 is TGCAGTGCGACGGTCGGGCGACCCACCTACAATGAGCAGTTCTTC. It encodes CSATVGRPTYNEQFF.

The V call is TRBV29-1, the J call TRBJ2-1, with a possible D match to TRBD2 (5 bases). CDR1 is SQVTM and CDR2 is ANQGSEA in the germline V gene. The CDR3 totals 14 residues. The ends were cut back, 7 bases at V and 3 bases at J, with 16 bases in the middle. For the CDR3, the DNA is TGCAGCGCCGAGGGTGCAGGCCACTACAATGAGCAGTTCTTC. Translation: CSAEGAGHYNEQFF.

The chain is built from TRBV20-1 and TRBJ2-3; D possibly uses TRBD1 or TRBD2 (5 bases each). With 0 bases removed from V and 1 base from J, the gap between germline ends came to 14 bases. CDR3 length: 16 residues. Germline CDR1 is DFQATT and CDR2 is SNEGSKA (reference sequence). CDR3 protein: CSARDPGAGGTDTQYF. The CDR3, as DNA: TGCAGTGCTAGAGATCCCGGGGCAGGTGGCACAGATACGCAGTATTTT.

This clonotype was recorded only once. V and J are TRBV4-2 and TRBJ2-7; D is unclear. Trimming pared 1 base from V and 7 bases from J, leaving 8 bases between. From germline, CDR1 is LGHNA and CDR2 YNFKEQ. The CDR3 extends over 12 amino acids. CDR3 bases: TGTGCCAGCAGCCAAGGGCGAGTGGAGCAGTACTTC. Translation: CASSQGRVEQYF.